This T cell receptor (beta chain) comes out of a study of OX40 agonist ivuxolimab in advanced cancers. Study at large: The dose-escalation group included hepatocellular carcinoma, melanoma, renal cell carcinoma and head and neck cancer. Three patients responded partially, comprising one with hepatocellular carcinoma and two with cutaneous melanoma.

Using immunoSEQ multiplex PCR, the repertoire was profiled, and TCRdb retains in-frame clones only, with some absent. The sample includes some 27,000 clones, about 86% seen only once; the top ten take around 15%. CDR3 length equals 14 residues. CDR1 LNHDA and CDR2 SQIVND come from the germline V gene (reference sequence). V lost 4 bases and J lost 1; bases outside the gene matches: 3. V usage is TRBV19 and J usage is TRBJ2-7; 8 bases map to TRBD1. This receptor was identified in an adult with an advanced solid tumor such as melanoma, head and neck, liver or kidney cancer. Specimen: CD4+ or CD8+ T cells sorted from blood, collected in a trial of the OX40 agonist ivuxolimab. CDR3 sequence: CASSRQGISYEQYF. The CDR3 nucleotides are TGTGCCAGTAGTAGACAGGGGATTTCCTACGAGCAGTACTTC.